The 11 T cell receptor beta chains in this list originate from one sample, sequenced in a study of neoadjuvant anti-PD-1 for oral cavity cancer. The method was immunoSEQ multiplex PCR; TCRdb's version includes in-frame clones alone and lacks a portion of them. Among around 11,000 clones listed, around 52% were seen once. The sequencing here drew on tumor tissue, taken before nivolumab (anti-PD-1) treatment. The receptors come from a person aged 40 to 85 with oral cavity squamous cell carcinoma.

The V and J genes are TRBV5-1 and TRBJ1-5, with 10 bases fitting TRBD1. The trim removed 2 bases at V and 1 base at J, leaving 6 bases unmatched. The CDR3 has 17 amino acids. Germline loops: CDR1 SGHRS, CDR2 YFSETQ. CDR3 amino acids: CASSFGTGDVSNQPQHF. The CDR3 DNA follows: TGCGCCAGCAGCTTCGGGACAGGGGACGTGAGCAATCAGCCCCAGCATTTT.

By its share, this clone is medium-sized. J is TRBJ2-3 and V is TRBV7-9; D might be TRBD1 (6 bases). V was clipped by 3 bases and J by 3 bases, with 10 bases between them. The CDR3 is 14 amino acids. Germline CDR1 SEHNR, CDR2 FQNEAQ (reference sequence). CDR3 coding DNA: TGTGCCAGCAGCTTTACAGGGAAGACAGATACGCAGTATTTT. It codes for CASSFTGKTDTQYF.

This clone is medium-sized within its sample. The chain uses TRBV10-3 and TRBJ2-3; 13 nucleotides match TRBD2. The CDR3 is 15 amino acids. The V gene's germline CDR1 is ENHRY and CDR2 SYGVKD. Trimming at V came to 10 bases and at J to 8 bases, leaving 12 bases not matched to a gene. The CDR3 DNA reads as TGTGCCACCAGGGGGACTAGCGGGGTCCCGGGTACGCAGTATTTT. As protein: CATRGTSGVPGTQYF.

In regard to this clone: Its ends do not fully match the called genes, so a read error is possible. J is TRBJ1-1 and V is TRBV9; 11 positions match TRBD1. The CDR3 loop spans 18 amino acids. Germline CDR1 and CDR2: SGDLS and YYNGEE. The CDR3 nucleotides read TGTGCCGGCAGCGCTCACCGGGACAGGGGGGGATTTGACACTGAAGCTTTCTTT. Translated, it gives CAGSAHRDRGGFDTEAFF.

The chain has TRBV4-1 and TRBJ1-6; possibly TRBD1 for D (5 bases). In germline, CDR1 is MGHRA, CDR2 YSYEKL. The V and J ends lost 4 bases and 7 bases respectively, with 17 bases between them. The CDR3 length is 16 residues. CDR3 sequence reads: CASSREGRALNSPLHF. The CDR3 DNA reads TGCGCCAGCAGCCGAGAGGGGCGCGCACTAAATTCACCCCTCCACTTT.

In this sample, this clone turned up once. J is TRBJ1-1 and V is TRBV19, with 7 bases lining up with TRBD1. Germline V gene lookup returns CDR1 LNHDA and CDR2 SQIVND (reference sequence). V lost 3 bases to trimming and J lost 5 bases; unmatched junction nucleotides: 9. The CDR3 has 15 amino acids. The CDR3 reads CASSILGQEDTEAFF. For the CDR3, the DNA is TGTGCCAGTAGTATTCTAGGACAGGAAGATACTGAAGCTTTCTTT.

The chain is built from TRBV19 and TRBJ2-7, with unresolved D. Germline V gene sequence: CDR1 LNHDA, CDR2 SQIVND (reference sequence). This CDR3 contains 13 residues. V was cut by 5 bases and J by 2 bases, with 10 bases left in between. The CDR3 spells CASSALGTYEQYF. CDR3 nucleotides: TGTGCCAGTAGTGCCTTGGGCACCTACGAGCAGTACTTC.

CDR3 residues: CASSYTIAGYNEQFF. CDR3 nucleotide sequence: TGTGCCAGCAGCTATACGATAGCGGGGTACAATGAGCAGTTCTTC. This sequence joins TRBV11-1 and TRBJ2-1; 8 nucleotides agree with TRBD2. Germline V gives CDR1 SGHAT, CDR2 FQDESV (reference sequence). This CDR3 is built from 15 residues. Unmatched junction bases numbered 6, after V lost 4 bases and J lost 4 bases.

V is TRBV5-1 and J is TRBJ2-1; D is perhaps TRBD1 (7 bases). The CDR3 is 16 amino acids. The V gene lost 0 bases and the J gene lost 2 bases, with 12 bases spanning the gap. Germline values: CDR1 SGHRS, CDR2 YFSETQ. Written as DNA, the CDR3 is TGCGCCAGCAGCTTGGGAGGCGGGACAGCCTACAATGAGCAGTTCTTC. Amino acid sequence: CASSLGGGTAYNEQFF.

This clone appeared a few times. The chain links TRBV25-1 to TRBJ2-5; no definite D call. This CDR3 has 11 residues. The V gene lost 5 bases and the J gene lost 5 bases, with 6 bases spanning the gap. Germline values: CDR1 MGHDK, CDR2 SYGVNS. CDR3 protein: CASSHRETQYF. The CDR3 coding sequence is TGTGCCAGCAGTCACCGGGAGACCCAGTACTTC.

The chain uses TRBV7-2 and TRBJ1-3; 7 bases are a match to TRBD1. Looked up from germline, CDR1 is SGHTA and CDR2 is FQGNSA. The V and J ends lost 5 bases and 4 bases, in that order; junction bases with no gene match: 14. There are 17 residues in the CDR3. The CDR3 loop is CASSREISQGSGNTIYF. The CDR3 DNA reads TGTGCCAGCAGCAGGGAGATTTCACAGGGGTCGGGAAACACCATATATTTT.